This T cell receptor beta chain was sequenced in a study of T cells in Graves' hyperthyroidism and ophthalmopathy. Study in general: The initial diagnosis was the point when peripheral blood was collected, ahead of any treatment. Study observations and caveats: Researchers report that a 13 V-J model separated ophthalmopathy from stable hyperthyroidism.

A remark on this clonotype: Its antigen is unidentified.

The CDR3 regions of TCR beta were amplified from RNA transcripts. The HTBI primer set drove a first-round RT-PCR of the TCR CDR3. TCRdb re-called the multiplex PCR reads through MiXCR, storing one row per CDR3 protein. In the table there are roughly 700,000 distinct CDR3 sequences, approximately 40% of which are singletons. This receptor was obtained from a woman aged 40 to 50 with Graves' hyperthyroidism. The sample taken for sequencing was blood.

In DNA form, the CDR3 reads TGTGCCATCAGGACCCCGGGACAGGGCTCCTACGAGCAGTACTTC. This encodes CAIRTPGQGSYEQYF. This chain links TRBV10-3 with TRBJ2-7; the match to TRBD1 covers 9 bases. Germline V gene lookup returns CDR1 ENHRY and CDR2 SYGVKD. The CDR3 is 15 residues long. The V gene end was trimmed by 6 bases and the J gene end by 0 bases; junction bases not matched to a gene: 6.